The rows below give T cell receptor beta chains drawn from one sample of a study of cytotoxic CD8 clonotypes in ibrutinib-treated CLL. The assay was immunoSEQ multiplex PCR, and TCRdb's table has in-frame clones only and misses some. The sample carries some 150,000 clones, roughly 76% recorded once. The sequences come from PBMCs, collected after 24 months of ibrutinib treatment. The receptors originated from a human donor with chronic lymphocytic leukemia. CDR3s include the opening cysteine and the closing phenylalanine or tryptophan. A D gene is named only where the DNA matches it firmly. Expanded clones are given a class, and other clones once, few, many or no size at all.

abundance | d_gene | j_gene | v_gene | CDR3nt | CDR3aa
NA | NA | TRBJ2-1 | TRBV9 | TGTGCCAGCAGCGTAGGCGGGATCCGAGGCAATGAGCAGTTCTTC | CASSVGGIRGNEQFF
NA | NA | TRBJ2-7 | TRBV6-4 | TGTGCCAGCAGTGACGGGTCCGGGGGACGCTCCTACGAGCAGTACTTC | CASSDGSGGRSYEQYF
NA | TRBD1 | TRBJ2-7 | TRBV9 | TGTGCCAGCAGCGCTCTTCGACAGGGCCCCGAGCAGTACTTC | CASSALRQGPEQYF
NA | TRBD1 | TRBJ2-7 | TRBV4-3 | TGCGCCAGCAGCCAAGCGGTCGGGACAGGGGGATGGCAGTACTTC | CASSQAVGTGGWQYF
NA | NA | TRBJ1-2 | TRBV7-9 | TGTGCCAGCAGCTTATCCGAGGTGGGAGGCTACACCTTC | CASSLSEVGGYTF
NA | NA | TRBJ1-1 | TRBV11-3 | TGTGCCAGCAGCTTAGGTGGAGGGGGGAACACTGAAGCTTTCTTT | CASSLGGGGNTEAFF
few | NA | TRBJ1-1 | TRBV7-9 | TGTGCCAGCAGCCCGCCCGGGACGGGGAACACTGAAGCTTTCTTT | CASSPPGTGNTEAFF
NA | NA | TRBJ1-1 | TRBV18 | TGTGCCAGCTCGGGGGGGGACTCTGGGAACACTGAAGCTTTCTTT | CASSGGDSGNTEAFF
NA | TRBD1 | TRBJ1-4 | TRBV5-8 | TGTGCCAGCAGCTTGGCCAGGGGGGCTTTTAATGTTGAAAAACTGTTTTTT | CASSLARGAFNVEKLFF
NA | NA | TRBJ2-3 | TRBV2 | TGTGCCAGCAGCCGCGACGTTTATACGCAGTATTTT | CASSRDVYTQYF
NA | NA | TRBJ2-7 | TRBV6-5 | TGTGCCAGCACAAACAGGGGACTCTACGAGCAGTACTTC | CASTNRGLYEQYF
NA | NA | TRBJ2-3 | TRBV27 | TGTGCCAGCAGTTTGACAGGTATCCCCACAGATACGCAGTATTTT | CASSLTGIPTDTQYF
NA | NA | TRBJ2-3 | TRBV7-3 | TGTGCCAGCAGCCCCCCGTCGGGTACGCAGTATTTT | CASSPPSGTQYF
NA | NA | TRBJ1-3 | TRBV18 | TGTGCCAGCTCACGCCGGGAGGGAGCTGGAAACACCATATATTTT | CASSRREGAGNTIYF
NA | TRBD1 | TRBJ2-7 | TRBV29-1 | TGCAGCGCCGCAACAGGGGGCTACGAGCAGTACTTC | CSAATGGYEQYF
NA | NA | TRBJ2-2 | TRBV6-5 | TGTGCCAGCACCCCCGGCGGCTACACCGGGGAGCTGTTTTTT | CASTPGGYTGELFF
NA | NA | TRBJ2-3 | TRBV7-3 | TGTGCCACCGCACGGGCAGGGGGCACAGATACGCAGTATTTT | CATARAGGTDTQYF
NA | NA | TRBJ2-5 | TRBV20-1 | TGCAGTGCAAACACACGAGAGACCCAGTACTTC | CSANTRETQYF
few | TRBD2 | TRBJ2-1 | TRBV18 | TGTGCCAGCTCACCCATCGCCCTAGCGGGAGCGGGCGCCAGCTCCTACAATGAGCAGTTCTTC | CASSPIALAGAGASSYNEQFF
few | TRBD2 | TRBJ2-3 | TRBV5-1 | TGCGCCAGCAGCCCGGTGACTAGCGGCACAGATACGCAGTATTTT | CASSPVTSGTDTQYF
NA | TRBD2 | TRBJ2-1 | TRBV11-2 | TGTGCCAGCAGCTTAGTTTGGGGGGGCTACAATGAGCAGTTCTTC | CASSLVWGGYNEQFF
NA | TRBD2 | TRBJ2-3 | TRBV10-3 | TGTGCCATCAGTGATAGCGGGAGCCCATCTTCCACAGATACGCAGTATTTT | CAISDSGSPSSTDTQYF
NA | TRBD1 | TRBJ2-5 | TRBV7-9 | TGTGCCAGCAGCTTAGGGGACAGGGGGGCCCAGTACTTC | CASSLGDRGAQYF
NA | NA | TRBJ1-2 | TRBV18 | TGTGCCAGCCAAGAGGGGGGTGACTATGGCTACACCTTC | CASQEGGDYGYTF
NA | NA | TRBJ1-2 | TRBV19 | TGTGCCAGCACAACCCCAGAGAGGGACTATGGCTACACCTTC | CASTTPERDYGYTF
few | TRBD1 | TRBJ1-1 | TRBV7-6 | TGTGCCAGCAGCTTAGCCACAGGGGACACTGAAGCTTTCTTT | CASSLATGDTEAFF
few | NA | TRBJ1-1 | TRBV7-3 | TGTGCCAGCAGCACCCGACAATCTGAAGCTTTCTTT | CASSTRQSEAFF
once | TRBD2 | TRBJ2-5 | TRBV5-4 | TGTGCCAGCAGCTTGGCCGGGGGGTCCCAAGAGACCCAGTACTTC | CASSLAGGSQETQYF
NA | NA | TRBJ2-2 | TRBV7-7 | TGTGCCAGCAGCCCGCATGTGGGGGAGCTGTTTTTT | CASSPHVGELFF
NA | NA | TRBJ1-1 | TRBV19 | TGTGCCAGTAGACCGGGGGATGGGTCCACTGAAGCTTTCTTT | CASRPGDGSTEAFF
NA | TRBD1 | TRBJ1-3 | TRBV6-6 | TGTGCCAGCAGCCCGGGACAGGGCGGGAGAAACACCATATATTTT | CASSPGQGGRNTIYF
once | NA | TRBJ2-7 | TRBV6-5 | TGTGCCAGCAGTTACTCGTGGGACGCCCCTTACGAGCAGTACTTC | CASSYSWDAPYEQYF
NA | TRBD1 | TRBJ1-2 | TRBV11-2 | TGTGCCAGCGCGGCGACCCCACGGACGGGACAGACTGGCTACACCTTC | CASAATPRTGQTGYTF
NA | TRBD1 | TRBJ2-3 | TRBV2 | TGTGCCAGCATACGACAGGGGGCTTCCACAGATACGCAGTATTTT | CASIRQGASTDTQYF
NA | NA | TRBJ2-3 | TRBV12-5 | TGTGCTAGTGGTTTGGCCGACAGCACAGATACGCAGTATTTT | CASGLADSTDTQYF
NA | NA | TRBJ1-2 | TRBV7-3 | TGTGCCAGCAGCTCCGAGGCCGGGATGGTTCGTGGCTACACCTTC | CASSSEAGMVRGYTF
few | NA | TRBJ1-4 | TRBV5-6 | TGTGCCAGCAGCCCGGGCCTCTTGGGAAAACTGTTTTTT | CASSPGLLGKLFF
NA | NA | TRBJ2-1 | TRBV19 | TGTGCCAGTAGTCCCAGGGCCGCACCTGAGCAGTTCTTC | CASSPRAAPEQFF
once | NA | TRBJ2-1 | TRBV9 | TGTGCCAGCAGCACACACAATGAGCAGTTCTTC | CASSTHNEQFF
once | TRBD1 | TRBJ2-1 | TRBV11-3 | TGTGCCAGCAGCCGCCGGACAGGGGGCGGGTACAATGAGCAGTTCTTC | CASSRRTGGGYNEQFF
NA | TRBD2 | TRBJ2-3 | TRBV15 | TGTGCCACCAGGGCGGGGGGAACAACAGATACGCAGTATTTT | CATRAGGTTDTQYF
NA | TRBD1 | TRBJ1-1 | TRBV19 | TGTGCCAGTAACGGTCGACAGGGAGATTTCTTT | CASNGRQGDFF
NA | NA | TRBJ1-1 | TRBV4-2 | TGTGCCAGCAGCAAAAGCCCCATGGGCGGATTGAACACTGAAGCTTTCTTT | CASSKSPMGGLNTEAFF